These 10 T cell receptor beta chains came from one sample sequenced in a study of shared clonotypes between healthy human individuals. Assay used: immunoSEQ multiplex PCR; TCRdb lists only in-frame clones, some missing. The sample has about 1.1 million clones, 60% to 80% seen once. Sequencing used memory CD4+ T cells from PBMCs. Noted subset: CD45RA-negative fraction. These receptor sequences come from a man between 18 and 35 years old in good health. Some clones in this sample may be carry-over from other donors' samples.

This clone was recorded a few times. The chain couples TRBV18 to TRBJ2-5; 15 nucleotides agree with TRBD2. CDR3 length: 19 amino acids. Germline V gene data show CDR1 as KGHSH and CDR2 as LQKENI. J was trimmed by 4 bases and V by 3 bases; bases with no gene match: 12. The CDR3 protein is CASSPVGLAGGSGRETQYF. CDR3 nucleotide sequence: TGTGCCAGCTCACCGGTGGGACTAGCGGGAGGATCGGGGAGAGAGACCCAGTACTTC.

The chain has TRBV7-3 and TRBJ2-1; D uncertain. The germline CDR1 and CDR2 sequences are SGHTA and FQGTGA. This CDR3 has 13 amino acids. The ends were cut back, 4 bases at V and 10 bases at J, with 14 bases in the middle. CDR3 sequence reads: CASSSDPRGEQFF. The CDR3 DNA reads as TGTGCCAGCAGCTCCGACCCTCGTGGGGAGCAGTTCTTC.

This sequence joins TRBV7-9 and TRBJ2-3; TRBD1 might be the D (6 bases). The ends were cut back, 4 bases at V and 6 bases at J, with 11 bases in the middle. The CDR3 runs 13 residues. Germline CDR1 reads SEHNR; CDR2 reads FQNEAQ (reference sequence). The CDR3 reads CASSWTVGDTQYF. The CDR3 DNA sequence: TGTGCCAGCAGCTGGACAGTGGGCGATACGCAGTATTTT.

The table lists this clone with a few counts. V is TRBV5-1 and J is TRBJ2-1; TRBD2 matches at 16 bases. Looked up from germline, CDR1 is SGHRS and CDR2 is YFSETQ. CDR3 length: 18 residues. The J segment lost 7 bases and the V segment lost 4 bases, leaving 11 bases of the junction unmatched. The CDR3 nucleotides are TGCGCCAGCAGCATAGGGACTAGCGGGAGGGCCTATACGAATGAGCAGTTCTTC. Translation: CASSIGTSGRAYTNEQFF.

This clone came up a few times. This chain links TRBV4-2 with TRBJ2-7; 9 positions match TRBD2. Trimming removed 0 bases from V and 5 bases from J; junction bases left unmatched: 11. Germline values: CDR1 LGHNA, CDR2 YNFKEQ. CDR3 length: 17 residues. CDR3 amino acids: CASSQDGREGLRNEQYF. CDR3 in DNA: TGTGCCAGCAGCCAAGATGGGCGGGAGGGCCTAAGAAACGAGCAGTACTTC.

The gene calls are TRBV6-6 and TRBJ1-5, with D possibly matching TRBD1 (5 bases). The V end lost 4 bases, the J end lost 2 bases, and 15 bases lay between the germline ends. The germline gives CDR1 MNHNY, CDR2 SVGAGI (reference sequence). The CDR3 loop spans 16 amino acids. CDR3 nucleotides: TGTGCCAGCAGTTCCAACAGCCTAGGGGGCAATCAGCCCCAGCATTTT. Its translation is CASSSNSLGGNQPQHF.

At least ten counts were recorded for this clone. The chain combines TRBV7-2 with TRBJ2-4, with 7 bases aligning to TRBD2. The CDR3 loop spans 14 amino acids. The V and J ends lost 6 bases and 10 bases, in that order; junction bases with no gene match: 12. Per the germline V gene, CDR1 is SGHTA and CDR2 is FQGNSA. This CDR3 is CASSAGVGGGIQYF. The CDR3 coding sequence is TGTGCCAGCAGTGCGGGGGTAGGCGGCGGGATTCAGTACTTC.

The rearrangement joins TRBV5-1 to TRBJ2-1, with a weak D call TRBD1 (6 bases). Trimming removed 2 bases at V and 6 bases at J, with 18 bases between. The CDR3 has 16 amino acids. Germline V gene lookup returns CDR1 SGHRS and CDR2 YFSETQ. CDR3 residues: CASSLTPGRGGNEQFF. The CDR3 DNA is TGCGCCAGCAGCTTAACCCCCGGCAGGGGCGGCAATGAGCAGTTCTTC.

The genes are TRBV5-6 and TRBJ2-5; D is perhaps TRBD1 (5 bases). The CDR3 has 14 amino acids. Trimming cost V 0 bases and J 7 bases, with 13 bases left between them. Germline CDR1 is SGHDT and CDR2 is YYEEEE. CDR3 sequence: CASSLASGPGTQYF. The CDR3 DNA is TGTGCCAGCAGCTTGGCTTCAGGGCCGGGGACCCAGTACTTC.

The rearrangement joins TRBV7-2 to TRBJ2-5, with D perhaps matching TRBD2 (5 bases). CDR3 length: 14 amino acids. CDR1 SGHTA and CDR2 FQGNSA come from the germline V gene. V lost 6 bases and J lost 5, with 16 bases in between. CDR3 in DNA: TGTGCCAGCAGACCCGGAGGAGCAGATGAGACCCAGTACTTC. Translating gives CASRPGGADETQYF. The whole variable domain, filled in from reference TRBV7-2 and TRBJ2-5, reads GAGVSQSPSNKVTEKGKDVELRCDPISGHTALYWYRQSLGQGLEFLIYFQGNSAPDKSGLPSDRFSAERTGGSVSTLTIQRTQQEDSAVYLCASRPGGADETQYFGPGTRLLVL.